The T cell receptor beta chain under discussion was sequenced for a study of CD8 T cells in ankylosing spondylitis. Study conclusions and caveats: Disease-linked clones, CD8+, were relatively rare in peripheral blood. Clones linked to disease were reported to show significant enrichment in matched ankylosing spondylitis synovial fluid. Several highly homologous variants formed a TCR beta motif that appeared characteristic of ankylosing spondylitis blood. Past studies reported some motif variants in reactive arthritis synovial fluid and blood.

Each CDR3 protein is one row after TCRdb ran MiXCR on the 5' RACE reads. The profile covers more than 650,000 distinct CDR3 sequences, with 12% appearing a single time and 0.51% taken by the ten largest. In this sample, this clonotype turned up a few times. Antigen: not known. Germline loops: CDR1 ENHRY, CDR2 SYGVKD. CDR3 length: 14 amino acids. V lost 6 bases and J 2 bases, leaving 12 bases between the germline ends. The chain carries TRBV10-3 and TRBJ2-3, with D tentatively TRBD1 (6 bases). The receptor was isolated from a male donor with ankylosing spondylitis. Sequencing was done on a sample of blood, either unsorted or a sorted T cell fraction (not recorded which). In nucleotides, the CDR3 is TGTGCCATCAGGGACAGTAGATCCACAGATACGCAGTATTTT. Residues: CAIRDSRSTDTQYF.